The following is a T cell receptor (beta chain) sequence with its context. No cognate antigen has been identified for it. No much larger clonotype is one base removed from it; base qualities were not supplied. The sample belongs to a study of blood T cell repertoires in COVID-19 (dated by TCRdb to the early 2020s). Broadly, across the study: Collaborator samples came from the United States, Italy and Spain and covered acute and convalescent phases of COVID-19. The prospective study material was composed of cDNA or gDNA derived from T cells, B-cell-depleted T cells, or PBMCs. Deeply sampled blood TCRbeta repertoires from subjects exposed to, actively infected with, or recovered from COVID-19 were included in the dataset. The repertoires were released in a freely available public database intended as a resource for research on the immune response to SARS-CoV-2. The sample metadata nearly always contained a de-identified subject ID, COVID-19 status, age in years and sex. Where available, HLA class I and class II types were taken from metadata supplied by the sample provider and were not determined by assay-based typing. Samples came from the ongoing ImmuneRACE study (first 160 participants) plus 1,254 subjects from 6 global collaborators. On the study overall, not on this receptor specifically: Clinical and demographic metadata were provided uncurated, with the amount varying by source and participant.

TCRbeta CDR3 regions were amplified from genomic DNA by means of the immunoSEQ Assay, a bias-controlled multiplex PCR. Under the source paper's analysis protocol: The number of nucleated cells in each sample was estimated by amplification of reference gene primers within the assay. To quantify the absolute abundance of each unique TCRbeta CDR3 rearrangement, sequence reads were collapsed and filtered. For each sample, productive Simpson clonality was calculated by taking the square root of Simpson's diversity index across productive rearrangements. TCRdb retrieved this table from immuneACCESS and kept in-frame rearrangements only. Not all clones are present; in checked studies, unresolved V genes account for under half, and no reason is known for the remainder. V and J calls and clone size are as listed in that table; D and trimming were resolved from the DNA. The table for this sample lists more than 90,000 clones; approximately 87% of them were counted only once. The ten most abundant clones make up 9.5% to 13% of the sample.

The cysteine opens and the phenylalanine closes a CDR3 of 14 amino acids. Just the 42-base CDR3 DNA is kept, in frame starting at base 1. V is shortened by 1 base, J by 2 bases, and the region joining them spans 6 bases. CDR1 and CDR2, per the germline V gene, are SGHTA and FQGNSA. The collaborating institutions used their own protocols to collect whole blood in K2EDTA tubes. For TCRbeta analysis, collaborator samples were shipped as frozen whole blood, as isolated PBMCs, or as DNA extracted from either sample type. Sequenced: peripheral blood. The receptor comes from a woman in her thirties with acute or convalescent COVID-19. The V gene is TRBV7-2 and the J gene is TRBJ2-1; confidence is insufficient to name the D gene. The CDR3 loop reads CASSLGVPYNEQFF. The DNA reads TGTGCCAGCAGCTTAGGAGTACCCTACAATGAGCAGTTCTTC.